The 23 T cell receptor beta chains in this list originate from one sample, sequenced in a study of blood T cell repertoires in COVID-19. Sequencing was performed with immunoSEQ multiplex PCR; in TCRdb, only in-frame clones are kept and a portion is missing. The sample consists of a few hundred thousand clones, around 92% of them appearing once. The specimen sequenced was peripheral blood. These receptors were taken from a man aged 35 to 55 with acute or convalescent COVID-19.

The chain joins TRBV21-1 to TRBJ2-2; the tabulated D call, TRBD2, remains unverified against the DNA. TRBV21-1 is a recognized pseudogene. The CDR3 has 20 amino acids. Written as DNA, the CDR3 is TGTGCCAGCAGCTGGACGGGGCTAGCGGGAGGGCCATATCACACCGGGGAGCTGTTTTTT. Translation gives CASSWTGLAGGPYHTGELFF.

The chain couples TRBV30 to TRBJ1-5; tentatively, D is TRBD1 (6 bases). Trimming left V 3 bases short and J 5 bases short, with 11 bases between. The CDR3 length is 13 residues. Germline values: CDR1 GTSNPN, CDR2 SVGIG (reference sequence). CDR3 loop: CAWRAGVDQPQHF. The CDR3 DNA reads TGTGCCTGGAGAGCAGGGGTTGATCAGCCCCAGCATTTT.

The chain recombines TRBV6-6 with TRBJ1-1, with 7 bases lining up with TRBD1. Germline trimming cut 0 bases from V and 4 bases from J; bases unmatched to any gene: 5. Germline V CDR1 and CDR2: MNHNY, SVGAGI (reference sequence). There are 15 residues in the CDR3. CDR3 loop: CASSYSIQGSTEAFF. Written as DNA, the CDR3 is TGTGCCAGCAGTTACTCGATACAGGGGAGCACTGAAGCTTTCTTT.

This clone was seen only once. The chain recombines TRBV29-1 with TRBJ1-5, with 8 bases matching TRBD1. Germline V gene lookup returns CDR1 SQVTM and CDR2 ANQGSEA. This CDR3 comprises 16 residues. With V trimmed by 6 bases and J by 6 bases, 16 bases remained unmatched. In nucleotides, the CDR3 is TGCAGCGTCCCCACCAGCCACAGGGGGGGTGGTCAGCCCCAGCATTTT. Amino acid sequence: CSVPTSHRGGGQPQHF.

J is TRBJ2-6 and V is TRBV5-6; D unclear. V shed 7 bases and J shed 1 base, with 12 bases lying between them. Germline CDR1 reads SGHDT; CDR2 reads YYEEEE. This CDR3 has 15 amino acids. CDR3 sequence: CASPKKFSGANVLTF. Here the CDR3 DNA reads TGTGCCAGCCCAAAAAAATTTTCTGGGGCCAACGTCCTGACTTTC.

V is TRBV7-9 and J is TRBJ1-1; no clear D. The CDR3 consists of 13 residues. V was pared by 7 bases and J by 7 bases, with 16 bases between. Germline values: CDR1 SEHNR, CDR2 FQNEAQ (reference sequence). The CDR3 loop is CASISPGTIEAFF. The DNA for the CDR3 is TGTGCCAGCATCTCGCCCGGAACTATTGAAGCTTTCTTT.

This chain uses TRBV5-1 with TRBJ2-1; D not certain. Trimming removed 4 bases from V and 5 bases from J, with 10 bases in between. The germline V gene has CDR1 SGHRS and CDR2 YFSETQ. CDR3 length: 13 amino acids. As DNA, the CDR3 is TGCGCCAGCAGCAACAGCCTCGACAATGAGCAGTTCTTC. Protein sequence: CASSNSLDNEQFF.

This chain joins TRBV30 and TRBJ2-3, with 8 bases aligning to TRBD1. V was pared by 2 bases and J by 6 bases, with 13 bases of the junction left unmatched. Per germline, CDR1 GTSNPN and CDR2 SVGIG (reference sequence). The CDR3 spans 16 residues. CDR3 amino acids: CAWSRPWTGNRDTQYF. CDR3 bases: TGTGCCTGGAGTCGCCCGTGGACAGGGAACCGTGATACGCAGTATTTT.

V usage is TRBV6-5 and J usage is TRBJ1-1, with 7 bases lining up with TRBD1. CDR3 length: 13 residues. CDR1 and CDR2 from the germline V gene are MNHEY and SVGAGI. V shed 6 bases, J shed 1 base, and the junction held 2 bases outside the gene matches. This CDR3 is CASRQGENTEAFF. The CDR3 nucleotides are TGTGCCAGCAGGCAGGGGGAGAACACTGAAGCTTTCTTT.

J is TRBJ1-5 and V is TRBV7-8; D unresolved. Between the trimmed V and J ends, which lost 5 bases and 4 bases, there was a span of 18 bases. The germline V gene has CDR1 SGHVS and CDR2 FQNEAQ. The CDR3 consists of 16 residues. This CDR3 is CASSLRRGKGNQPQHF. The CDR3 DNA reads as TGTGCCAGCAGCCTCAGGAGAGGGAAAGGTAATCAGCCCCAGCATTTT.

The genes are TRBV3-1 (or the pseudogene TRBV3-2) and TRBJ1-4, with unresolved D. Trimming removed 0 bases from V and 7 bases from J, with 12 bases in between. This CDR3 is 15 amino acids long. CDR1 is LGHDT, CDR2 YNNKEL, per germline (reference sequence). The DNA of the CDR3 is TGTGCCAGCAGCCAAGAAGTGTTCGGGTCTGAAAAACTGTTTTTT. Residues: CASSQEVFGSEKLFF.

The V gene is TRBV29-1, the J gene TRBJ1-2; D might be TRBD1 (5 bases). The CDR3 is 14 amino acids. The ends were cut back, 6 bases at V and 4 bases at J, with 18 bases in the middle. Germline assignment: CDR1 SQVTM and CDR2 ANQGSEA. The CDR3 region is CSVGRSSGGYGYTF. In DNA, the CDR3 is TGCAGCGTGGGCCGGTCAAGCGGGGGCTATGGCTACACCTTC.

J is TRBJ2-1 and V is TRBV7-3, with D maybe TRBD1 (6 bases). Trimming cost V 2 bases and J 9 bases, with 23 bases left between them. CDR3 size: 17 residues. Germline lookup yields CDR1 SGHTA and CDR2 FQGTGA. This chain's CDR3 is CASSLFAGDERQGEQFF. Written as DNA, the CDR3 is TGTGCCAGCAGCTTATTCGCAGGGGATGAGCGTCAGGGTGAGCAGTTCTTC.

The chain employs TRBV5-8 and TRBJ1-2, with TRBD1 matching over 7 bases. The CDR3 is 13 amino acids. Unmatched junction bases numbered 6, after V lost 2 bases and J lost 8 bases. CDR1 and CDR2 (germline): SGHTS, YDEGEE. As DNA, the CDR3 is TGTGCCAGCAGCTTAAGACAGGGAACAGGCTACACCTTC. Protein sequence: CASSLRQGTGYTF. Combining the CDR3 with reference TRBV5-8 and TRBJ1-2 gives the whole variable domain EAGVTQSPTHLIKTRGQQATLRCSPISGHTSVYWYQQALGLGLQFLLWYDEGEERNRGNFPPRFSGRQFPNYSSELNVNALELEDSALYLCASSLRQGTGYTFGSGTRLTVV.

The CDR3 region is CASSSGQYSGNTIYF. CDR3 sequence (DNA): TGCGCCAGCAGCTCTGGACAGTACTCTGGAAACACCATATATTTT. The gene calls are TRBV5-1 and TRBJ1-3; the D gene is possibly TRBD1 (6 bases). The CDR3 sequence is 15 residues long. V lost 3 bases and J 0 bases, leaving 10 bases between the germline ends. CDR1 and CDR2 (germline): SGHRS, YFSETQ.

V and J are TRBV5-6 and TRBJ2-5, with 9 bases fitting TRBD2. The CDR3 loop spans 13 amino acids. V trimming: 7 bases; J trimming: 5 bases; junction bases outside the gene matches: 6. The germline gives CDR1 SGHDT, CDR2 YYEEEE. CDR3 sequence: CASERTSAETQYF. In nucleotides, the CDR3 is TGTGCCAGCGAAAGGACTAGCGCGGAGACCCAGTACTTC.

This chain links TRBV3-1 (or the pseudogene TRBV3-2) with TRBJ1-2, with a tentative D call TRBD1 (5 bases). Germline assignment: CDR1 LGHDT and CDR2 YNNKEL (reference sequence). The CDR3 has 13 residues. V shed 1 base and J shed 6 bases, with 9 bases lying between them. The CDR3 spells CASSQAPTDGYTF. CDR3 DNA: TGTGCCAGCAGCCAAGCCCCGACAGATGGCTACACCTTC.

This rearrangement joins TRBV14 to TRBJ2-7; D unresolved. The CDR3 is made up of 13 amino acids. The V gene's germline CDR1 is SGHDN and CDR2 FVKESK. V was cut by 2 bases and J by 3 bases, with 8 bases left in between. CDR3 amino acids: CASSQIPHYEQYF. CDR3 in DNA: TGTGCCAGCAGCCAAATTCCCCACTACGAGCAGTACTTC.

The chain employs TRBV5-5 and TRBJ1-2, with unresolved D. V lost 1 base and J 4 bases, leaving 11 bases between the germline ends. The V gene's germline CDR1 is SGHKS and CDR2 YYEKEE (reference sequence). There are 14 residues in the CDR3. The CDR3 spells CASSLSRVLYGYTF. The CDR3 DNA reads as TGTGCCAGCAGCTTGAGCCGAGTTCTCTATGGCTACACCTTC.

The rearrangement joins TRBV5-6 to TRBJ1-2; a possible D gene is TRBD1 (5 bases). The V end was cut by 0 bases, the J end by 2 bases, with 8 bases between. Germline V gene lookup returns CDR1 SGHDT and CDR2 YYEEEE. The CDR3 covers 14 residues. The CDR3 DNA reads as TGTGCCAGCAGCTTGGTGTCAGGGAACTATGGCTACACCTTC. Its protein product is CASSLVSGNYGYTF. The variable domain in full, with the rest retrieved from reference TRBV5-6 and TRBJ1-2, is DAGVTQSPTHLIKTRGQQVTLRCSPKSGHDTVSWYQQALGQGPQFIFQYYEEEERQRGNFPDRFSGHQFPNYSSELNVNALLLGDSALYLCASSLVSGNYGYTFGSGTRLTVV.

J is TRBJ2-7 and V is TRBV18; 7 bases match TRBD1. V lost 3 bases to trimming and J lost 4 bases; unmatched junction nucleotides: 15. The CDR3 has 17 amino acids. Germline V gene lookup returns CDR1 KGHSH and CDR2 LQKENI. CDR3 bases: TGTGCCAGCTCACCTAGACAGGGTTCCAACGCGCGATACGAGCAGTACTTC. Residues: CASSPRQGSNARYEQYF.

The gene calls are TRBV27 and TRBJ2-6; 8 bases align to TRBD1. J gave up 0 bases and V 0 bases, and 4 bases lay outside the gene matches. Germline CDR1 MNHEY, CDR2 SMNVEV (reference sequence). CDR3 size: 18 residues. This CDR3 reads CASSLSTGVPSGANVLTF. The CDR3 DNA reads TGTGCCAGCAGTTTATCGACAGGGGTACCCTCTGGGGCCAACGTCCTGACTTTC.

V and J are TRBV20-1 and TRBJ2-5; D might be TRBD1 (7 bases). Per germline, CDR1 DFQATT and CDR2 SNEGSKA (reference sequence). The CDR3 consists of 11 residues. CDR3 DNA sequence: TGCGGAGCAGGGGGGATAGAGACCCAGTACTTC. It is translated as CGAGGIETQYF.